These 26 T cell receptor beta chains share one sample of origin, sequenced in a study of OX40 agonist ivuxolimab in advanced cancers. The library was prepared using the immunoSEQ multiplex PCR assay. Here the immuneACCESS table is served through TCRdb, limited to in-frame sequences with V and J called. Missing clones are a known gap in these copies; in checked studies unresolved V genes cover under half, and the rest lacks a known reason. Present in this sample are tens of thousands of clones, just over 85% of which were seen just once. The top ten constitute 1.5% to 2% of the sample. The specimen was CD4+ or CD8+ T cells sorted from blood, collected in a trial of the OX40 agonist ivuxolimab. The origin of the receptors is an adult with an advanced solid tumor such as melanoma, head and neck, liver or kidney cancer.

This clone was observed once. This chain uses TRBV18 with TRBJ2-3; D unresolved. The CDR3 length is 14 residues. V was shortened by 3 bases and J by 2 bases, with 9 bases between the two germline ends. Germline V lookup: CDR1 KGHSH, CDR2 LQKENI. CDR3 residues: CASSPVGNTDTQYF. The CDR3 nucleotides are TGTGCCAGCTCACCCGTGGGGAACACAGATACGCAGTATTTT.

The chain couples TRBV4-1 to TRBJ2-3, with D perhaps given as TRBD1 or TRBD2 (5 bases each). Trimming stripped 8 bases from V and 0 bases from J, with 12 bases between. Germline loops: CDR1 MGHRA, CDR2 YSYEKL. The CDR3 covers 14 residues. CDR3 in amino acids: CASRDGPSTDTQYF. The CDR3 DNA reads TGCGCCAGCCGGGACGGACCGAGCACAGATACGCAGTATTTT.

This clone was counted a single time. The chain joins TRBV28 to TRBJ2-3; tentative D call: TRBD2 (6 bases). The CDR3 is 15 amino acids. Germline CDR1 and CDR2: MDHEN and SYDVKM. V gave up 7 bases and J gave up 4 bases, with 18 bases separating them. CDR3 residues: CASMGLQILSDTQYF. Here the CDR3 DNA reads TGTGCCAGCATGGGACTGCAGATTTTGTCAGATACGCAGTATTTT.

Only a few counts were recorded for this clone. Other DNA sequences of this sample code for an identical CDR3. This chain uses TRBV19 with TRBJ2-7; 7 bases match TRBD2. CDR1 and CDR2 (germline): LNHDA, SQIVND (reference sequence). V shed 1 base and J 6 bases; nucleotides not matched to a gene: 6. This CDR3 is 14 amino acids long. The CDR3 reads CASSIASRGSEQYF. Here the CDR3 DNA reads TGTGCCAGTAGTATAGCATCCCGCGGGAGCGAGCAGTACTTC.

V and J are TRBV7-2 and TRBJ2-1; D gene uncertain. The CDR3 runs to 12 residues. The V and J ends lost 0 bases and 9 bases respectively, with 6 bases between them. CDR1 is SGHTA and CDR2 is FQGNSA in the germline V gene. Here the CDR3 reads CASSLAVGEQFF. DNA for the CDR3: TGTGCCAGCAGCTTAGCGGTTGGTGAGCAGTTCTTC.

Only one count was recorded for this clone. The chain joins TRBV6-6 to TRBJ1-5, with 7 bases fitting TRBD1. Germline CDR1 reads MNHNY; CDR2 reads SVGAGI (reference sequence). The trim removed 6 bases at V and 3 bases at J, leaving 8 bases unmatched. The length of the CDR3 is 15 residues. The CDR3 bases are TGTGCCAGCAGGGCACAGGGGTGGAACAATCAGCCCCAGCATTTT. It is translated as CASRAQGWNNQPQHF.

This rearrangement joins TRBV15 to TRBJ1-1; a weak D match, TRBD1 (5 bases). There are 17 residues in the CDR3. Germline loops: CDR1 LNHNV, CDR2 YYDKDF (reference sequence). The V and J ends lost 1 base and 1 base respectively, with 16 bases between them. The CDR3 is CATSRARELNGNTEAFF. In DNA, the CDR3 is TGTGCCACCAGCAGAGCCAGGGAACTTAACGGGAACACTGAAGCTTTCTTT.

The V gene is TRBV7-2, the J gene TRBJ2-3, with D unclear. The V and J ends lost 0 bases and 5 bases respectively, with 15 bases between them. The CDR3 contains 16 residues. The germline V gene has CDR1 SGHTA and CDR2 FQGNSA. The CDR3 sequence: CASSLAFRSGLDTQYF. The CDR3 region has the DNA TGTGCCAGCAGCTTAGCGTTTAGAAGTGGGCTAGATACGCAGTATTTT.

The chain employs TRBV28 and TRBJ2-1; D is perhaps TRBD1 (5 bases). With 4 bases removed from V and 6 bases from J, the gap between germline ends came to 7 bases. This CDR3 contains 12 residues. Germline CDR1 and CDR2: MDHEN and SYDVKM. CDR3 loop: CASSWGVNEQFF. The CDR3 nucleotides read TGTGCCAGCAGTTGGGGCGTCAATGAGCAGTTCTTC.

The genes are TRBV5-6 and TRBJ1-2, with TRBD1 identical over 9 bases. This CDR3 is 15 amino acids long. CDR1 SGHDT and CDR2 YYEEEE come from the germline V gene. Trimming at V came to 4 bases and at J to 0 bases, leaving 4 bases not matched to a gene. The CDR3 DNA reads TGTGCCAGCAGCACTTACAGGGGGCCTAACTATGGCTACACCTTC. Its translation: CASSTYRGPNYGYTF.

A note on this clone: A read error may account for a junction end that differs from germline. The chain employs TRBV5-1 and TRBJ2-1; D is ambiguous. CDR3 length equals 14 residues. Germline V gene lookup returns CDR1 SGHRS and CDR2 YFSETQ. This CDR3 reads CASRFTPPGFEQFF. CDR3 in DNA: TGCGCCAGCCGCTTCACACCTCCCGGGTTTGAGCAGTTCTTC.

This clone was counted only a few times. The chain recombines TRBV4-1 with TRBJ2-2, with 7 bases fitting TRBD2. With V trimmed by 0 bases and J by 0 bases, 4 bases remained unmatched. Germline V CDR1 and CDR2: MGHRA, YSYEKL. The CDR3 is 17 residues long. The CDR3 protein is CASSQDGAGANTGELFF. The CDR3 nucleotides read TGCGCCAGCAGCCAAGATGGGGCGGGGGCGAACACCGGGGAGCTGTTTTTT.

Written as DNA, the CDR3 is TGTGCCAGTAGTTACTCCGCAGCAGGGATAGCTGGCTACACCTTC. It codes for CASSYSAAGIAGYTF. The gene calls are TRBV19 and TRBJ1-2; a weak D match, TRBD1 (5 bases). Trimming shortened V by 5 bases and J by 7 bases, and 20 bases separated the two germline ends. CDR3 size: 15 residues. CDR1 LNHDA and CDR2 SQIVND come from the germline V gene (reference sequence). Filled out from reference TRBV19 and TRBJ1-2, the complete variable domain reads DGGITQSPKYLFRKEGQNVTLSCEQNLNHDAMYWYRQDPGQGLRLIYYSQIVNDFQKGDIAEGYSVSREKKESFPLTVTSAQKNPTAFYLCASSYSAAGIAGYTFGSGTRLTVV.

This CDR3 reads CASALGIGEQYF. DNA for the CDR3: TGTGCCTCCGCTTTAGGAATTGGGGAGCAGTACTTC. The chain couples TRBV28 to TRBJ2-7, with no clear D. The CDR3 spans 12 residues. Germline V gives CDR1 MDHEN, CDR2 SYDVKM. The V gene lost 11 bases and the J gene lost 7 bases, with 18 bases spanning the gap.

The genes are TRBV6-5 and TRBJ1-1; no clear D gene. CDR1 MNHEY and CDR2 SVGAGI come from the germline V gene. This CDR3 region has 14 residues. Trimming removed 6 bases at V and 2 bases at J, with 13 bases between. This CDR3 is CASSPTAGNTEAFF. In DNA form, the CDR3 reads TGTGCCAGCAGCCCCACTGCTGGAAACACTGAAGCTTTCTTT.

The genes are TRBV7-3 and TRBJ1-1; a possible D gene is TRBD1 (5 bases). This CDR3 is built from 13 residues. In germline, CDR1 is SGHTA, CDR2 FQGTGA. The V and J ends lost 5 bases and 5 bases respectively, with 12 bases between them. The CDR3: CASSPPGGTEAFF. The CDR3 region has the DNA TGTGCCAGCAGCCCCCCGGGGGGGACTGAAGCTTTCTTT. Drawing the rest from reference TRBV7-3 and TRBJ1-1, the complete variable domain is GAGVSQTPSNKVTEKGKYVELRCDPISGHTALYWYRQSLGQGPEFLIYFQGTGAADDSGLPNDRFFAVRPEGSVSTLKIQRTERGDSAVYLCASSPPGGTEAFFGQGTRLTVV.

The CDR3 region is CATKGSGGNQPQHF. Written as DNA, the CDR3 is TGTGCCACCAAAGGGAGCGGTGGCAATCAGCCCCAGCATTTT. The chain is built from TRBV6-5 and TRBJ1-5; no definite D call. CDR3 length: 14 amino acids. The germline V gene encodes CDR1 MNHEY and CDR2 SVGAGI. Trimming cost V 10 bases and J 2 bases, with 15 bases left between them.

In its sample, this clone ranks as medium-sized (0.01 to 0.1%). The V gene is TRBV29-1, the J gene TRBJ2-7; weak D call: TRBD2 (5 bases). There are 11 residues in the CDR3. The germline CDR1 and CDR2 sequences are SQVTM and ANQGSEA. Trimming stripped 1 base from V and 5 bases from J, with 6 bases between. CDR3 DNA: TGCAGCGTTGAAGGAGGGAACGAGCAGTACTTC. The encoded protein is CSVEGGNEQYF.

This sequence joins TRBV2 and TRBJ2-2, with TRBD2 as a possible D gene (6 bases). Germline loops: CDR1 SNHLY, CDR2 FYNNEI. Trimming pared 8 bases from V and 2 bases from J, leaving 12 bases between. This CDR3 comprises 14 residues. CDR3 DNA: TGTGCCAGCGGTTTGGGGGGTAACACCGGGGAGCTGTTTTTT. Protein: CASGLGGNTGELFF.

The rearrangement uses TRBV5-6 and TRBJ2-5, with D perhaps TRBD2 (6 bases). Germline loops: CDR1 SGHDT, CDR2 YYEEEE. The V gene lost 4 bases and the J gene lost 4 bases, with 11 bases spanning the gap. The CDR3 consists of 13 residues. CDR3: CASSPRRGETQYF. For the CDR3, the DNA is TGTGCCAGCAGCCCCCGGCGGGGAGAGACCCAGTACTTC.

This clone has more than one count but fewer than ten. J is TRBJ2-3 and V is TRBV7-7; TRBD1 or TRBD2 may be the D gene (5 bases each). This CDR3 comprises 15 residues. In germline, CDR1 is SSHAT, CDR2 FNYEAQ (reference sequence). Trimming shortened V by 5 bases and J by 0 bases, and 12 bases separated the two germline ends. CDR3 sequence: CASSRVGGSTDTQYF. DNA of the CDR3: TGTGCCAGCAGCCGCGTTGGGGGTAGCACAGATACGCAGTATTTT.

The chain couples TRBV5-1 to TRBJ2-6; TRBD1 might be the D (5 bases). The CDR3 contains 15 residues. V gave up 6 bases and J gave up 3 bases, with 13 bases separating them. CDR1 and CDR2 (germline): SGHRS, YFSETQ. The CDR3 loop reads CASTIGVGGANVLTF. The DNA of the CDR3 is TGCGCCAGCACCATAGGGGTCGGTGGGGCCAACGTCCTGACTTTC.

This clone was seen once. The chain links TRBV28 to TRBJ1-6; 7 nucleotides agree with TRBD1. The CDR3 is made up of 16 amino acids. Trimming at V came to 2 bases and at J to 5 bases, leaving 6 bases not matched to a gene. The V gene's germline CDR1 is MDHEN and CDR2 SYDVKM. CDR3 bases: TGTGCCAGCAGTTTAGGAGGGGGCGTCGATAATTCACCCCTCCACTTT. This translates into CASSLGGGVDNSPLHF.

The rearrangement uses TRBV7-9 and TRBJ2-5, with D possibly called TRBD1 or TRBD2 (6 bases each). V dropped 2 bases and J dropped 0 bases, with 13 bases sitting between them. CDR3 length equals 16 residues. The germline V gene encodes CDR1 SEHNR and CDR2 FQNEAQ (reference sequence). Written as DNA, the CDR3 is TGTGCCAGCAGCTTACCGGGGGCAGGGAACCAAGAGACCCAGTACTTC. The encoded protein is CASSLPGAGNQETQYF.

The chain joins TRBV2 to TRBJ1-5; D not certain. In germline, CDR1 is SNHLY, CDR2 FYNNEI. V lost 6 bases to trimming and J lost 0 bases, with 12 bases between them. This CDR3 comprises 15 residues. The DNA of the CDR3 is TGTGCCAGCAGCCCTATGTGGACTAGCAATCAGCCCCAGCATTTT. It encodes CASSPMWTSNQPQHF. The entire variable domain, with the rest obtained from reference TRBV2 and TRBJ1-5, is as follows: EPEVTQTPSHQVTQMGQEVILRCVPISNHLYFYWYRQILGQKVEFLVSFYNNEISEKSEIFDDQFSVERPDGSNFTLKIRSTKLEDSAMYFCASSPMWTSNQPQHFGDGTRLSIL.

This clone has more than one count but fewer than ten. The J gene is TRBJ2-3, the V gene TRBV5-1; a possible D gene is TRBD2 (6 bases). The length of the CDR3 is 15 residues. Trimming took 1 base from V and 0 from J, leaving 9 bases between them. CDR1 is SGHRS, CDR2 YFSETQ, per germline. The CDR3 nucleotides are TGCGCCAGCAGCTTGAGTAGCGGTAGCACAGATACGCAGTATTTT. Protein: CASSLSSGSTDTQYF.